Shown below are 30 T cell receptor beta chains from a single sample sequenced in a study of blood T cells in healthy people across ages. Then a second PCR, running roughly 6 to 12 cycles, was carried out with a sample-barcoded 5' primer and a J-beta primer mix. TCRdb processed the 5' RACE reads anew with MiXCR; each CDR3 protein has one entry. The sample consists of approximately 1,700,000 distinct CDR3 sequences, about two fifths of them appearing once. The specimen was blood. The origin of the receptors is a human donor in good health.

CDR3 nucleotide sequence: TGTGCCAGCAGCCCTAGTGCGGCCAACACTGAAGCTTTCTTT. It yields the protein CASSPSAANTEAFF. The chain combines TRBV7-2 with TRBJ1-1; no clear D gene. V gave up 5 bases and J gave up 2 bases, with 12 bases separating them. There are 14 residues in the CDR3. Germline lookup yields CDR1 SGHTA and CDR2 FQGNSA.

The genes are TRBV5-5 and TRBJ1-2; D gene uncertain. The V end lost 4 bases, the J end lost 5 bases, and 15 bases lay between the germline ends. Germline V gives CDR1 SGHKS, CDR2 YYEKEE (reference sequence). The CDR3 has 14 amino acids. The DNA of the CDR3 is TGTGCCAGCAGCGCCTCGGGTTCGACTTATGGCTACACCTTC. Translation gives CASSASGSTYGYTF.

The V and J genes are TRBV7-8 and TRBJ2-3; 7 bases match TRBD2. After removal of 5 bases from V and 6 bases from J, the junction contained 8 bases not matched to a gene. Looked up from germline, CDR1 is SGHVS and CDR2 is FQNEAQ. The CDR3 covers 14 residues. For the CDR3, the DNA is TGTGCCAGCAGCAGGACTAGGCGACTCGATACGCAGTATTTT. It encodes CASSRTRRLDTQYF.

Note on this clonotype: At one boundary the junction diverges from the germline segment, which might be a read error. V is TRBV6-6 and J is TRBJ1-1, with TRBD1 as a possible D gene (5 bases). Germline assignment: CDR1 MNHNY and CDR2 SVGAGI (reference sequence). This CDR3 is 12 amino acids long. CDR3 bases: TGTGCCGGCAGGTCGGGGCCCACTGAAGCTTTCTTT. Translation gives CAGRSGPTEAFF.

The chain links TRBV9 to TRBJ2-1; no clear D gene. Between the trimmed V and J ends, which lost 5 bases and 0 bases, there was a span of 15 bases. Per germline, CDR1 SGDLS and CDR2 YYNGEE. CDR3 length equals 16 residues. This chain's CDR3 is CASSFPTSSSYNEQFF. The CDR3 nucleotides are TGTGCCAGCAGTTTTCCAACCTCCTCCTCCTACAATGAGCAGTTCTTC.

V gene TRBV9 combines with J gene TRBJ2-1; 10 bases fit TRBD2. With 4 bases clipped from V and 13 bases from J, the junction kept 11 bases outside the gene matches. Germline CDR1 SGDLS, CDR2 YYNGEE. The CDR3 runs 14 residues. The CDR3 DNA reads TGTGCCAGCAGCAGAAGCGGGGGGGCCGAGACCCAGTTCTTC. Protein: CASSRSGGAETQFF.

The V gene is TRBV3-1, the J gene TRBJ2-3; 8 nucleotides match TRBD1. The CDR3 covers 16 residues. Germline V gives CDR1 LGHDT, CDR2 YNNKEL (reference sequence). V dropped 1 base and J dropped 2; count of bases not matched to a gene: 5. The CDR3 DNA reads TGTGCCAGCAGCCAAGGGGACAGGTCCTTCACAGATACGCAGTATTTT. Protein product: CASSQGDRSFTDTQYF.

This chain links TRBV5-6 with TRBJ1-2, with 7 nucleotides matching TRBD1. This CDR3 comprises 14 residues. The V segment lost 3 bases and the J segment 5 bases; nucleotides outside the gene matches: 7. The germline CDR1 and CDR2 sequences are SGHDT and YYEEEE. The CDR3 protein is CASSYRTGRYGYTF. CDR3 bases: TGTGCCAGCAGCTATAGGACAGGACGGTATGGCTACACCTTC.

In its sample, this clonotype was seen a few times. The chain recombines TRBV20-1 with TRBJ2-3; 8 positions match TRBD1. This CDR3 spans 15 amino acids. V trimming: 6 bases; J trimming: 0 bases; junction bases outside the gene matches: 8. From germline, CDR1 is DFQATT and CDR2 SNEGSKA (reference sequence). The CDR3 coding sequence is TGCAGTGCCTCGGGACAGGATATTAGCACAGATACGCAGTATTTT. Protein sequence: CSASGQDISTDTQYF.

This clonotype was counted between two and nine times. The rearrangement links TRBV15 to TRBJ2-5, with 9 bases matching TRBD1. The CDR3 consists of 15 residues. V gave up 1 base and J gave up 0 bases; unmatched junction bases: 0. CDR1 and CDR2 from the germline V gene are LNHNV and YYDKDF (reference sequence). Here the CDR3 DNA reads TGTGCCACCAGCAGAGGGGACAGGGACCAAGAGACCCAGTACTTC. Translating gives CATSRGDRDQETQYF.

There are a few counts of this clonotype. This sequence joins TRBV3-1 and TRBJ2-7, with D uncertain. The CDR3 has 13 residues. CDR1 is LGHDT, CDR2 YNNKEL, per germline (reference sequence). Trimming left V 3 bases short and J 4 bases short, with 10 bases between. The CDR3 region has the DNA TGTGCCAGCAGCCATCCCCCTTTATACGAGCAGTACTTC. It specifies CASSHPPLYEQYF.

The V and J genes are TRBV7-9 and TRBJ2-1, with a weak D call TRBD2 (6 bases). V lost 5 bases, J lost 3 bases, and 20 bases lay in between. CDR3 length: 17 residues. CDR1 and CDR2 (germline): SEHNR, FQNEAQ (reference sequence). This CDR3 is CASSLPTGGANYNEQFF. CDR3 bases: TGTGCCAGCAGCCTCCCGACCGGGGGAGCGAACTACAATGAGCAGTTCTTC. The full variable domain, its missing parts supplied by reference TRBV7-9 and TRBJ2-1, is DTGVSQNPRHKITKRGQNVTFRCDPISEHNRLYWYRQTLGQGPEFLTYFQNEAQLEKSRLLSDRFSAERPKGSFSTLEIQRTEQGDSAMYLCASSLPTGGANYNEQFFGPGTRLTVL.

V is TRBV5-1 and J is TRBJ2-3; tentative D call: TRBD2 (5 bases). Germline V CDR1 and CDR2: SGHRS, YFSETQ. The CDR3 is 16 residues long. Trimming took 2 bases from V and 5 from J, leaving 18 bases between them. This chain's CDR3 is CASSLGPGEGRDTQYF. As DNA, the CDR3 is TGCGCCAGCAGCTTAGGGCCCGGAGAGGGTCGAGATACGCAGTATTTT. Full variable domain (rest looked up from reference TRBV5-1 and TRBJ2-3): KAGVTQTPRYLIKTRGQQVTLSCSPISGHRSVSWYQQTPGQGLQFLFEYFSETQRNKGNFPGRFSGRQFSNSRSEMNVSTLELGDSALYLCASSLGPGEGRDTQYFGPGTRLTVL.

This clonotype was observed a handful of times. One end of the junction varies from germline; a read error may be responsible. This chain uses TRBV11-3 with TRBJ2-5; a weak D match, TRBD2 (5 bases). CDR3 length equals 15 residues. Per germline, CDR1 SGHNT and CDR2 YENEEA. This chain's CDR3 is CASSLGWGGGETQYF. CDR3 nucleotide sequence: TGTGCCAGCAGTTTAGGATGGGGTGGAGGAGAGACCCAGTACTTC.

The rearrangement joins TRBV29-1 to TRBJ2-5; perhaps TRBD1 as D (6 bases). The V end lost 7 bases, the J end lost 2 bases, and 14 bases lay between the germline ends. In germline, CDR1 is SQVTM, CDR2 ANQGSEA. The CDR3 runs to 13 residues. Here the CDR3 DNA reads TGCAGCGCCGAGGGAAGGGGGCAAGAGACCCAGTACTTC. This codes for CSAEGRGQETQYF.

About this clonotype: At one boundary the junction diverges from the germline segment, which might be a read error. The chain links TRBV12-3 or TRBV12-4 to TRBJ2-3, with 7 bases lining up with TRBD2. This CDR3 has 12 residues. In DNA, the CDR3 is TGTGCCAGCTGCAGCGGGGCAGATGCGCAGTATTTT. This codes for CASCSGADAQYF.

The J gene is TRBJ2-3, the V gene TRBV14; D ambiguous. The CDR3 runs to 13 residues. Trimming cost V 0 bases and J 4 bases, with 5 bases left between them. Germline V lookup: CDR1 SGHDN, CDR2 FVKESK. The CDR3 here is CASSQENSDTQYF. CDR3 sequence (DNA): TGTGCCAGCAGCCAAGAAAATTCAGATACGCAGTATTTT.

The CDR3 DNA sequence: TGTGCCAGCAGTTTCCGGGACCGACGGCGTTCCAGCACTGAAGCTTTCTTT. Translated, it gives CASSFRDRRRSSTEAFF. J is TRBJ1-1 and V is TRBV6-6; the D gene is possibly TRBD1 (5 bases). The CDR3 has 17 amino acids. Germline CDR1 is MNHNY and CDR2 is SVGAGI (reference sequence). Trimming shortened V by 4 bases and J by 4 bases, and 22 bases separated the two germline ends.

The CDR3 region is CSVSLSLEGEQFF. The CDR3 DNA reads TGCAGCGTTTCGTTAAGCCTAGAGGGGGAGCAGTTCTTC. The chain couples TRBV29-1 to TRBJ2-1; D may be TRBD1 or TRBD2 (5 bases each). Trimming cost V 5 bases and J 10 bases, with 18 bases left between them. This CDR3 region has 13 residues. Germline-derived CDR1 and CDR2 are SQVTM and ANQGSEA.

This clonotype was seen more than once but under ten times. V and J are TRBV4-3 and TRBJ2-1, with TRBD2 identical over 10 bases. The germline CDR1 and CDR2 sequences are LGHNA and YSLEER. The CDR3 runs 16 residues. The V and J ends lost 1 base and 3 bases, in that order; junction bases with no gene match: 3. The CDR3 loop reads CASSQGASGGYNEQFF. CDR3 DNA sequence: TGCGCCAGCAGCCAAGGGGCTAGCGGGGGCTACAATGAGCAGTTCTTC.

J is TRBJ2-1 and V is TRBV12-3 or TRBV12-4; no clear D. V lost 3 bases, J lost 5 bases, and 8 bases lay in between. The CDR3 is 13 amino acids. DNA of the CDR3: TGTGCCAGCAGTTTTGTTCGGCACAATGAGCAGTTCTTC. Amino acid sequence: CASSFVRHNEQFF.

This clonotype has just a few counts. The chain employs TRBV20-1 and TRBJ2-3, with 10 bases fitting TRBD2. Germline V gene lookup returns CDR1 DFQATT and CDR2 SNEGSKA (reference sequence). Trimming at V came to 3 bases and at J to 0 bases, leaving 9 bases not matched to a gene. The CDR3 runs 17 residues. CDR3 loop: CSASKAGGIRSTDTQYF. The CDR3 DNA reads as TGCAGTGCTAGTAAAGCGGGGGGGATAAGGAGCACAGATACGCAGTATTTT.

The chain joins TRBV4-3 to TRBJ1-6, with 7 positions matching TRBD1. CDR3 length equals 16 residues. The germline CDR1 and CDR2 sequences are LGHNA and YSLEER. V dropped 0 bases and J dropped 10; count of bases not matched to a gene: 9. For the CDR3, the DNA is TGCGCCAGCAGCCAAGATCGTGACAGGGCAAGCTCACCCCTCCACTTT. It is translated as CASSQDRDRASSPLHF.

V gene TRBV7-3 combines with J gene TRBJ1-1, with D possibly TRBD1 on 5 matching bases. The CDR3 has 15 amino acids. Trimming shortened V by 5 bases and J by 1 base, and 14 bases separated the two germline ends. From germline, CDR1 is SGHTA and CDR2 FQGTGA. CDR3 amino acids: CASSPGTTSNTEAFF. CDR3 bases: TGTGCCAGCAGCCCAGGGACCACCTCGAACACTGAAGCTTTCTTT.

The chain is built from TRBV5-1 and TRBJ2-7, with TRBD2 identical over 7 bases. CDR3 length equals 16 residues. Trimming at V came to 3 bases and at J to 4 bases, leaving 13 bases not matched to a gene. Germline CDR1 is SGHRS and CDR2 is YFSETQ. The CDR3: CASSWSKQEGLYEQYF. CDR3 coding DNA: TGCGCCAGCAGCTGGAGTAAGCAGGAGGGACTATACGAGCAGTACTTC.

The chain links TRBV20-1 to TRBJ2-1; D call uncertain. In germline, CDR1 is DFQATT, CDR2 SNEGSKA (reference sequence). The CDR3 is made up of 11 amino acids. The CDR3 DNA is TGCAGCGGGCCCCCGGGCAATGAGCAGTTCTTC. It encodes CSGPPGNEQFF.

This chain connects TRBV12-3 or TRBV12-4 to TRBJ1-4; 11 positions agree with TRBD1. The V and J ends lost 6 bases and 10 bases, in that order; junction bases with no gene match: 10. The CDR3 sequence is 15 residues long. The CDR3 here is CASRPSGTGGGKLFF. The CDR3 coding sequence is TGTGCCAGCAGACCCTCGGGGACAGGGGGTGGAAAACTGTTTTTT.

This clonotype turned up a few times. The chain has TRBV6-1 and TRBJ2-3; 7 nucleotides line up with TRBD2. Germline lookup yields CDR1 MNHNS and CDR2 SASEGT. The CDR3 extends over 15 amino acids. Trimming cost V 10 bases and J 6 bases; bases outside gene matches: 16. CDR3 region: CATTKGTTTPDTQYF. The CDR3 DNA reads as TGTGCCACAACGAAGGGGACTACCACACCGGATACGCAGTATTTT.

This chain connects TRBV7-2 to TRBJ1-2; D uncertain. Trimming cost V 7 bases and J 5 bases, with 17 bases left between them. Germline CDR1 and CDR2: SGHTA and FQGNSA. The CDR3 totals 14 residues. The CDR3 protein is CASIPGPSGYGYTF. CDR3 bases: TGTGCCAGCATCCCGGGCCCCAGTGGGTATGGCTACACCTTC.

The chain combines TRBV4-1 with TRBJ2-1, with D maybe TRBD2 (6 bases). There are 13 residues in the CDR3. Trimming cost V 0 bases and J 14 bases, with 14 bases left between them. From germline, CDR1 is MGHRA and CDR2 YSYEKL. Written as DNA, the CDR3 is TGCGCCAGCAGCCAAGATCAGCGGGCTAGGGAGTTCTTC. It translates to CASSQDQRAREFF.